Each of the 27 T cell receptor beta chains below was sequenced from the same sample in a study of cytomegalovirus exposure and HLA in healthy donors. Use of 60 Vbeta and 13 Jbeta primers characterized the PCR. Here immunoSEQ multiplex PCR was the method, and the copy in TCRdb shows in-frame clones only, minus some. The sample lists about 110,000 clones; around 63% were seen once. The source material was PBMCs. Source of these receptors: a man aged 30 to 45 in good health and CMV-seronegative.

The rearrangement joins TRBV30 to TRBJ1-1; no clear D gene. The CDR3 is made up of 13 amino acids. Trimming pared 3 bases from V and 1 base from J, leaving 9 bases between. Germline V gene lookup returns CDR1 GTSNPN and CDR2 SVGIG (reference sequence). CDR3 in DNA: TGTGCCTGGAGCCTGCAGGAGAACACTGAAGCTTTCTTT. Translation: CAWSLQENTEAFF. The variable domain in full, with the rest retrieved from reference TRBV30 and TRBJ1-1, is SQTIHQWPATLVQPVGSPLSLECTVEGTSNPNLYWYRQAAGRGLQLLFYSVGIGQISSEVPQNLSASRPQDRQFILSSKKLLLSDSGFYLCAWSLQENTEAFFGQGTRLTVV.

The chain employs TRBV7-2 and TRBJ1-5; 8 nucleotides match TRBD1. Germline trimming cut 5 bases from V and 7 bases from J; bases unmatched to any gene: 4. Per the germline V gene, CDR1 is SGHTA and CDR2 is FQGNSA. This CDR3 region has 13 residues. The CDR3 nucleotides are TGTGCCAGCAGCCCGGGACAGGTCCAGCCCCAGCATTTT. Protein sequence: CASSPGQVQPQHF.

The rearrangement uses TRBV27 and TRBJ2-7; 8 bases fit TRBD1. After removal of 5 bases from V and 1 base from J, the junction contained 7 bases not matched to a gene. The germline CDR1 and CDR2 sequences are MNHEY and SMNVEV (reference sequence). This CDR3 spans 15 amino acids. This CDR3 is CASSIGDRRSYEQYF. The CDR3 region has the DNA TGTGCCAGCAGTATCGGGGACAGGAGATCCTACGAGCAGTACTTC.

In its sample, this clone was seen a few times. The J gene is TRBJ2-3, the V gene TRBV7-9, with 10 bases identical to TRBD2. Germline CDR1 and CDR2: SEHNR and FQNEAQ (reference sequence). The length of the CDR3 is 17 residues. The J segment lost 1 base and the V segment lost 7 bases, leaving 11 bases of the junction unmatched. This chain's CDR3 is CASTRRGGLAGTDTQYF. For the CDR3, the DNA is TGTGCCAGCACTCGACGGGGTGGACTAGCGGGCACAGATACGCAGTATTTT.

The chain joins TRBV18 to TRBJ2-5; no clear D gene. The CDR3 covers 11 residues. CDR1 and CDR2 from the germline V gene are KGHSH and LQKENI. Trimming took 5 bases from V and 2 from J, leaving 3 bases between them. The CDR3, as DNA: TGTGCCAGCTCATCTCAAGAGACCCAGTACTTC. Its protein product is CASSSQETQYF. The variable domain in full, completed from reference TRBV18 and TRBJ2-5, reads NAGVMQNPRHLVRRRGQEARLRCSPMKGHSHVYWYRQLPEEGLKFMVYLQKENIIDESGMPKERFSAEFPKEGPSILRIQQVVRGDSAAYFCASSSQETQYFGPGTRLLVL.

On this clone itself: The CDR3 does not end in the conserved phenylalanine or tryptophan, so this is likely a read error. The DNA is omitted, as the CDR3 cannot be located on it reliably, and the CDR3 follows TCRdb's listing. This chain's CDR3 is CASSDPSGVVQAY. The V call is TRBV25-1, the J call TRBJ2-7; the D call TRBD2 from the table was never checked on the DNA. The CDR3 has 13 residues if both end residues are counted. Germline V lookup: CDR1 MGHDK, CDR2 SYGVNS.

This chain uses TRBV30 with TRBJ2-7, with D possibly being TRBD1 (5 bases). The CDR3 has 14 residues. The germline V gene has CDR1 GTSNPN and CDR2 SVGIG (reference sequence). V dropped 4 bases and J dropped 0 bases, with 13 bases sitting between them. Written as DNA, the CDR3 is TGTGCCTGGACCCGGACATCCAGCTCCTACGAGCAGTACTTC. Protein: CAWTRTSSSYEQYF. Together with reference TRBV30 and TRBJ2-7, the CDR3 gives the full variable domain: SQTIHQWPATLVQPVGSPLSLECTVEGTSNPNLYWYRQAAGRGLQLLFYSVGIGQISSEVPQNLSASRPQDRQFILSSKKLLLSDSGFYLCAWTRTSSSYEQYFGPGTRLTVT.

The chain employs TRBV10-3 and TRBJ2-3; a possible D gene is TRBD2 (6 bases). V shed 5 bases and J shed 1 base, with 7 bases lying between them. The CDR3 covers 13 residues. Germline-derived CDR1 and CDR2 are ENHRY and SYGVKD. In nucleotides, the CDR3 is TGTGCCATCAGTCCTAGCGGCACAGATACGCAGTATTTT. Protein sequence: CAISPSGTDTQYF.

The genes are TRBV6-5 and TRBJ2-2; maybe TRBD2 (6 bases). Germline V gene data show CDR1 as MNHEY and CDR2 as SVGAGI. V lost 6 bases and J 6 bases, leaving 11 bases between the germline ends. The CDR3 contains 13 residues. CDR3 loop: CASSLLAAGELFF. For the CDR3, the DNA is TGTGCCAGCAGCCTACTAGCAGCCGGGGAGCTGTTTTTT.

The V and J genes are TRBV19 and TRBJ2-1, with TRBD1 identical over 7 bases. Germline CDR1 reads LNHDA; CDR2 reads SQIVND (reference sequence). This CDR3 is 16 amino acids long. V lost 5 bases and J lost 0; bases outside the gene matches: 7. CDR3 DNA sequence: TGTGCCAGTAGTTACAGGGGCGGAAGCTCCTACAATGAGCAGTTCTTC. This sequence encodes CASSYRGGSSYNEQFF.

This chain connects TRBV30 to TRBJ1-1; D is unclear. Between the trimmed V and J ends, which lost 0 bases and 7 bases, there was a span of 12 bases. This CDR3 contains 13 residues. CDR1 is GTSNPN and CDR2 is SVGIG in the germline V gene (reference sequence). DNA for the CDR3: TGTGCCTGGAGTGTAAAAGGGAGGTATGAAGCTTTCTTT. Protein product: CAWSVKGRYEAFF.

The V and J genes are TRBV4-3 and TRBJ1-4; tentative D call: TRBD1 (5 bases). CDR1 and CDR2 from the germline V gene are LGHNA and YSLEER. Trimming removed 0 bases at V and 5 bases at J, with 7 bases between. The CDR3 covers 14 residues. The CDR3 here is CASSQEAGNEKLFF. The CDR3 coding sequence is TGCGCCAGCAGCCAAGAGGCAGGGAATGAAAAACTGTTTTTT.

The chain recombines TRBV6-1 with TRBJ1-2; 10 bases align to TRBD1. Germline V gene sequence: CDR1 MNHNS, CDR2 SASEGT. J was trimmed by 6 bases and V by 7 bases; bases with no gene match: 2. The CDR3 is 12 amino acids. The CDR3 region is CASTGTGDGYTF. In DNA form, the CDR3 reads TGTGCCAGCACCGGGACAGGGGATGGCTACACCTTC.

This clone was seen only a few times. In nucleotides, the CDR3 is TGTGCCAGCAGCCTAGCGGGAGGGGACAATGAGCAGTTCTTC. Its protein is CASSLAGGDNEQFF. The chain joins TRBV6-6 to TRBJ2-1; 12 nucleotides match TRBD2. The J segment lost 5 bases and the V segment lost 6 bases, leaving 2 bases of the junction unmatched. The CDR3 is 14 residues long. Germline V gives CDR1 MNHNY, CDR2 SVGAGI (reference sequence).

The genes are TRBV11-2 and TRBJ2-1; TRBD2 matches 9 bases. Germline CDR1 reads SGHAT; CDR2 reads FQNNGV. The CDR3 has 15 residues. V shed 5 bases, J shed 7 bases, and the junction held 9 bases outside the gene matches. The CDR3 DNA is TGTGCCAGCAGCAACAGACTAGCGGTTAGGAATGAGCAGTTCTTC. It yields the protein CASSNRLAVRNEQFF.

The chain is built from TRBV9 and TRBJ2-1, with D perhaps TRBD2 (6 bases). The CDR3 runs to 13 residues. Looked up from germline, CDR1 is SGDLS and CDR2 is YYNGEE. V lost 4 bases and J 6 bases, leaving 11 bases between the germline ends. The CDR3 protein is CASSPGLTNEQFF. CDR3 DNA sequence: TGTGCCAGCAGCCCTGGACTAACCAATGAGCAGTTCTTC.

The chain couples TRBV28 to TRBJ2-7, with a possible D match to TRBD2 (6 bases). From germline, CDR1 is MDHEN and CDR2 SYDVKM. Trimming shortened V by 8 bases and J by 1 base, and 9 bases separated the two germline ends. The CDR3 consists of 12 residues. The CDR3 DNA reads TGTGCCAGCCGACGGGGGTCCTACGAGCAGTACTTC. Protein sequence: CASRRGSYEQYF.

CDR3 bases: TGCAGCGTTGCAGGGGGCGCGGACTATGGCTACACCTTC. Translating gives CSVAGGADYGYTF. The chain links TRBV29-1 to TRBJ1-2; 8 bases agree with TRBD1. Germline V lookup: CDR1 SQVTM, CDR2 ANQGSEA. This CDR3 has 13 residues. The V and J ends lost 4 bases and 3 bases, in that order; junction bases with no gene match: 4.

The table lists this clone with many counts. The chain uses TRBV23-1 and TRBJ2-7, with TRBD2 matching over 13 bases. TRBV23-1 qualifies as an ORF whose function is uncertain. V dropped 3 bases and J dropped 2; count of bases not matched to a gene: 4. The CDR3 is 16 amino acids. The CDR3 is CASSQRTSGRAYEQYF. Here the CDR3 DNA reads TGCGCCAGCAGTCAGAGGACTAGCGGGAGAGCCTACGAGCAGTACTTC.

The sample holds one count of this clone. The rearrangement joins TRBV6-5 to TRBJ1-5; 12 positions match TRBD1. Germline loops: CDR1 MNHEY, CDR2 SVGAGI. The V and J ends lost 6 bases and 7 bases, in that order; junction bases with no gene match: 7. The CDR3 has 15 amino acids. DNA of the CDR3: TGTGCCAGCAGCCGGGACAGGGGGCGAGAGCAGCCCCAGCATTTT. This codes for CASSRDRGREQPQHF.

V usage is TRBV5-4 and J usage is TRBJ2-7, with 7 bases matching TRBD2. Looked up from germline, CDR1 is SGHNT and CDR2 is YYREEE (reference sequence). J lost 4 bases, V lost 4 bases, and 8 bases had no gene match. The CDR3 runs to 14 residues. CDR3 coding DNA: TGTGCCAGCAGCCAAACTACTAGCGTTTACGAGCAGTACTTC. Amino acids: CASSQTTSVYEQYF.

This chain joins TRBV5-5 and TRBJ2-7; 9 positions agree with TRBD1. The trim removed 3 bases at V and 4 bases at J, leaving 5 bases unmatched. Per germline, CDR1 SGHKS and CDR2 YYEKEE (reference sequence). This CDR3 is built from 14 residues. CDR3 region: CASSWGQGAYEQYF. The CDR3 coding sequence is TGTGCCAGCAGCTGGGGACAGGGCGCGTACGAGCAGTACTTC.

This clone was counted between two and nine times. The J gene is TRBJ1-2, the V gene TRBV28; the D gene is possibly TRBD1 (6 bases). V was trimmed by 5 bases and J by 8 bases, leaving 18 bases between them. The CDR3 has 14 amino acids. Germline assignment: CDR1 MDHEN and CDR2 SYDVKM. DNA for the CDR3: TGTGCCAGCAGTCCCCGGCGGGGAGGGGGAGGCTACACCTTC. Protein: CASSPRRGGGGYTF.

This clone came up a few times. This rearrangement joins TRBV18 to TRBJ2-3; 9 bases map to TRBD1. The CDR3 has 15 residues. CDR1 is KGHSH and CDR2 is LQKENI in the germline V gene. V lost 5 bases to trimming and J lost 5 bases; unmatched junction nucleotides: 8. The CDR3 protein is CASSSQGAEGDTQYF. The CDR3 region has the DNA TGTGCCAGCTCATCACAGGGGGCAGAAGGAGATACGCAGTATTTT.

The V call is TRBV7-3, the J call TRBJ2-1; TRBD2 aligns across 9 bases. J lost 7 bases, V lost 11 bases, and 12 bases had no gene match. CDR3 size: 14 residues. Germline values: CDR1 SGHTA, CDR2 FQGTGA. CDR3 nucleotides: TGTGCCGCGGCGTGGGGCGGGAGGGGAAATGAGCAGTTCTTC. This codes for CAAAWGGRGNEQFF.

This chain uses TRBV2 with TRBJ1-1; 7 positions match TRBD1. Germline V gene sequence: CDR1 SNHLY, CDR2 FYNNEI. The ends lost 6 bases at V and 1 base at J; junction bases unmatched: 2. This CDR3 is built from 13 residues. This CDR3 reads CASRGTANTEAFF. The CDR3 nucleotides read TGTGCCAGCAGAGGGACAGCGAACACTGAAGCTTTCTTT. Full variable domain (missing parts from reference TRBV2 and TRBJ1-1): EPEVTQTPSHQVTQMGQEVILRCVPISNHLYFYWYRQILGQKVEFLVSFYNNEISEKSEIFDDQFSVERPDGSNFTLKIRSTKLEDSAMYFCASRGTANTEAFFGQGTRLTVV.

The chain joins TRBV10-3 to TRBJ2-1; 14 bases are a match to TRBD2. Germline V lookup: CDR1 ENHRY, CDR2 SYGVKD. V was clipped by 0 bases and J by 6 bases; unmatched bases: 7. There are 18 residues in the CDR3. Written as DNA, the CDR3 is TGTGCCATCAGTGAGTCGACTAGCGGGAGGGCCTTGAGCAATGAGCAGTTCTTC. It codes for CAISESTSGRALSNEQFF.